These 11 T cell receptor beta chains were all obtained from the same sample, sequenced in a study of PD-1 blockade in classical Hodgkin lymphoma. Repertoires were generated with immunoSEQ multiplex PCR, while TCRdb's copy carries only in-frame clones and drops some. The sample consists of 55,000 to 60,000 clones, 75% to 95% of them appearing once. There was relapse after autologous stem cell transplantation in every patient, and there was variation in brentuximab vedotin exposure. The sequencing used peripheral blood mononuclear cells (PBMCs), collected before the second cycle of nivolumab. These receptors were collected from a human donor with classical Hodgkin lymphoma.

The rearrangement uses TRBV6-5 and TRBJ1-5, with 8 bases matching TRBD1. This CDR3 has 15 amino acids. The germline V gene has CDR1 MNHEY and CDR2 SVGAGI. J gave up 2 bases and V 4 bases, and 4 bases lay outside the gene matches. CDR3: CASSSGQVGNQPQHF. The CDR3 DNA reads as TGTGCCAGCAGTTCGGGACAGGTCGGCAATCAGCCCCAGCATTTT.

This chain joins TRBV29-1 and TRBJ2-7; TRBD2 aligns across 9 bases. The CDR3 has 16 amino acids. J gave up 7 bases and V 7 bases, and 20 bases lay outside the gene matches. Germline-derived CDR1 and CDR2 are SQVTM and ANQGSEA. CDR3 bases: TGCAGCGCCCGGCGGGGCCTGACTAGCGGAATGGCGGAGCAGTACTTC. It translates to CSARRGLTSGMAEQYF.

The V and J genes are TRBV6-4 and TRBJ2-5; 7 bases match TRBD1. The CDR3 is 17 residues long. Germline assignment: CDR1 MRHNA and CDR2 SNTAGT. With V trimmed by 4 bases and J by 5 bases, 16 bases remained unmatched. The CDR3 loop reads CASSAQTGFPFRETQYF. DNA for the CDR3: TGTGCCAGCAGTGCTCAGACAGGGTTTCCCTTTAGGGAGACCCAGTACTTC.

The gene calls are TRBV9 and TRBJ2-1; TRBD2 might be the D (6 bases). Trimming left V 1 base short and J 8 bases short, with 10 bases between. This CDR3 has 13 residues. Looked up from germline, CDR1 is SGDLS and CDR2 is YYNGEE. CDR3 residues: CASSVSSADEQFF. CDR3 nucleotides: TGTGCCAGCAGCGTATCTAGCGCGGATGAGCAGTTCTTC.

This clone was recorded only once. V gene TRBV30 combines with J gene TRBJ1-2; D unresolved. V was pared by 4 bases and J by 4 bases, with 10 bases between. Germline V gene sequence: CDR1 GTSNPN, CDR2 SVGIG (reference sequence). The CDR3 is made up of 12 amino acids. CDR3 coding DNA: TGTGCCTGGACGGTTCTACCCTATGGCTACACCTTC. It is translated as CAWTVLPYGYTF.

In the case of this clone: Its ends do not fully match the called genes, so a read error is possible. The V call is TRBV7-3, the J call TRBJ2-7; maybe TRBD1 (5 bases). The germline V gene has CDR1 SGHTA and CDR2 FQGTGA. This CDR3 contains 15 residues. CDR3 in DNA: TGTGCCAGCAGCGTAACAAATGGGGCGGCCTACGAGCAGTACTTC. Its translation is CASSVTNGAAYEQYF.

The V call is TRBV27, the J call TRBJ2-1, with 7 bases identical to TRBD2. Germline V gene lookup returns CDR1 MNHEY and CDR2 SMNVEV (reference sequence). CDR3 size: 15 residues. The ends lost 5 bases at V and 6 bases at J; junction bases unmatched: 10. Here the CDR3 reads CASSPAAGTGNEQFF. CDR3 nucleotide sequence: TGTGCCAGCAGTCCCGCAGCGGGGACGGGCAATGAGCAGTTCTTC.

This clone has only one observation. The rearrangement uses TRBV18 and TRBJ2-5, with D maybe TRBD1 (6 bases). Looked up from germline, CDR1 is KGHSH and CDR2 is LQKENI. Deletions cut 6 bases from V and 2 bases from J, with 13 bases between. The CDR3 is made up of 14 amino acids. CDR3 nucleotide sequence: TGTGCCAGCTCGAGGGGGTCGCTGCAAGAGACCCAGTACTTC. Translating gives CASSRGSLQETQYF.

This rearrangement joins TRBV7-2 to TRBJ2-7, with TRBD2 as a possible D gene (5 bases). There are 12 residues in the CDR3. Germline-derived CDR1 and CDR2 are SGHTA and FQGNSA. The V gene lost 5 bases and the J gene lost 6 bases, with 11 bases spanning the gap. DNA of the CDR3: TGTGCCAGCAGCCCTCCAGGAGGCGAGCAGTACTTC. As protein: CASSPPGGEQYF. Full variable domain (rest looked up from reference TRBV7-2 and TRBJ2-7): GAGVSQSPSNKVTEKGKDVELRCDPISGHTALYWYRQSLGQGLEFLIYFQGNSAPDKSGLPSDRFSAERTGGSVSTLTIQRTQQEDSAVYLCASSPPGGEQYFGPGTRLTVT.

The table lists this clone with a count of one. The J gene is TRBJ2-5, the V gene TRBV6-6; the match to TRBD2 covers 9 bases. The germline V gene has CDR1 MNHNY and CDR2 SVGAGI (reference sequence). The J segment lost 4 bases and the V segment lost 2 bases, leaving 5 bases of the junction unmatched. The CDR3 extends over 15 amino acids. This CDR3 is CASSYMVAGVETQYF. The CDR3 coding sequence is TGTGCCAGCAGTTACATGGTAGCGGGAGTAGAGACCCAGTACTTC.

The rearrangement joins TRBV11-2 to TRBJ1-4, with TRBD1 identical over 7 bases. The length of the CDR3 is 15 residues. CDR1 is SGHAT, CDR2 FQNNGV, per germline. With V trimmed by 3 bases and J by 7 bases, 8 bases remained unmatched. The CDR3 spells CASSFFSGGLEKLFF. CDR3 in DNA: TGTGCCAGCAGCTTTTTCTCAGGGGGTCTTGAAAAACTGTTTTTT.